One sample yielded the 29 T cell receptor beta chains listed below, sequenced in a study of blood T cell repertoires in COVID-19. Profiling relied on immunoSEQ multiplex PCR, and the TCRdb table lists in-frame clones only, not all of them. The table shows 490,000 or so clones, with 75% to 90% occurring only once. The specimen sequenced was PBMCs or T cells enriched from blood (not recorded which). All receptors derive from a woman aged 55-69 years who had recovered from COVID-19.

The chain couples TRBV2 to TRBJ1-6, with 10 bases matching TRBD1. Germline V gene lookup returns CDR1 SNHLY and CDR2 FYNNEI. V was pared by 7 bases and J by 10 bases, with 10 bases of the junction left unmatched. This CDR3 has 15 amino acids. The CDR3 is CASKSTGQGMSPLHF. In nucleotides, the CDR3 is TGTGCCAGCAAGTCTACGGGACAGGGGATGTCACCCCTCCACTTT.

This chain joins TRBV29-1 and TRBJ2-1; 7 bases line up with TRBD1. With 0 bases clipped from V and 6 bases from J, the junction kept 8 bases outside the gene matches. The CDR3 length is 15 residues. The V gene's germline CDR1 is SQVTM and CDR2 ANQGSEA. CDR3 coding DNA: TGCAGCGTTGAAGATTTAATAGGGACAGCCAATGAGCAGTTCTTC. This codes for CSVEDLIGTANEQFF.

The gene calls are TRBV11-3 and TRBJ2-1; TRBD1 agrees at 7 bases. Germline assignment: CDR1 SGHNT and CDR2 YENEEA. V dropped 5 bases and J dropped 4; count of bases not matched to a gene: 8. The length of the CDR3 is 15 residues. This CDR3 reads CASSLGTDDYNEQFF. CDR3 in DNA: TGTGCCAGCAGCCTCGGGACAGACGATTACAATGAGCAGTTCTTC. Complete variable domain (other parts from reference TRBV11-3 and TRBJ2-1): EAGVVQSPRYKIIEKKQPVAFWCNPISGHNTLYWYLQNLGQGPELLIRYENEEAVDDSQLPKDRFSAERLKGVDSTLKIQPAELGDSAVYLCASSLGTDDYNEQFFGPGTRLTVL.

The chain couples TRBV5-1 to TRBJ2-5; 7 bases are shared with TRBD1. Germline CDR1 is SGHRS and CDR2 is YFSETQ. CDR3 length equals 14 residues. J was trimmed by 4 bases and V by 3 bases; bases with no gene match: 6. CDR3 sequence reads: CASSSKTGVETQYF. CDR3 nucleotides: TGCGCCAGCAGCTCGAAAACAGGGGTAGAGACCCAGTACTTC. The full variable domain, with the rest looked up from reference TRBV5-1 and TRBJ2-5, is KAGVTQTPRYLIKTRGQQVTLSCSPISGHRSVSWYQQTPGQGLQFLFEYFSETQRNKGNFPGRFSGRQFSNSRSEMNVSTLELGDSALYLCASSSKTGVETQYFGPGTRLLVL.

This chain links TRBV18 with TRBJ1-2, with 7 nucleotides matching TRBD1. The CDR3 contains 15 residues. The trim removed 5 bases at V and 4 bases at J, leaving 10 bases unmatched. Germline CDR1 reads KGHSH; CDR2 reads LQKENI. CDR3 in amino acids: CASSSRQGGIYGYTF. CDR3 DNA sequence: TGTGCCAGCTCATCGCGACAGGGTGGGATCTATGGCTACACCTTC.

The gene calls are TRBV24-1 and TRBJ1-1, with D uncertain. CDR1 KGHDR and CDR2 SFDVKD come from the germline V gene. The CDR3 has 12 amino acids. V was clipped by 1 base and J by 6 bases, with 5 bases between them. The CDR3 region is CATSDLSAEAFF. The CDR3 DNA follows: TGTGCCACCAGTGATTTATCTGCTGAAGCTTTCTTT.

The J gene is TRBJ2-2, the V gene TRBV30; 9 bases are a match to TRBD1. Germline lookup yields CDR1 GTSNPN and CDR2 SVGIG (reference sequence). V lost 1 base and J lost 2; bases outside the gene matches: 5. The CDR3 length is 16 residues. The CDR3 is CAWSAWTGVNTGELFF. CDR3 coding DNA: TGTGCCTGGAGTGCCTGGACAGGGGTTAACACCGGGGAGCTGTTTTTT.

The chain combines TRBV7-8 with TRBJ2-7, with TRBD1 matching 9 bases. Germline values: CDR1 SGHVS, CDR2 FQNEAQ. CDR3 length: 16 residues. Trimming took 5 bases from V and 1 from J; bases not matched to a gene: 9. The CDR3 DNA sequence: TGTGCCAGCAGCCTGTCCACGGGACAGGGATCCTACGAGCAGTACTTC. This sequence encodes CASSLSTGQGSYEQYF.

In DNA form, the CDR3 reads TGTGCCAGCTCACCGGACAGAACCCAAGAAGCTTTCTTT. Encoded protein: CASSPDRTQEAFF. This chain uses TRBV18 with TRBJ1-1, with D possibly being TRBD1 (6 bases). Germline-derived CDR1 and CDR2 are KGHSH and LQKENI. V gave up 3 bases and J gave up 8 bases, with 13 bases separating them. The CDR3 has 13 residues.

The J gene is TRBJ2-1, the V gene TRBV5-6, with a possible D match to TRBD2 (5 bases). CDR3 length: 14 residues. V lost 4 bases and J 2 bases, leaving 10 bases between the germline ends. Germline lookup yields CDR1 SGHDT and CDR2 YYEEEE. CDR3 nucleotides: TGTGCCAGCAGCCGTGGGAGTACCTACAATGAGCAGTTCTTC. Protein: CASSRGSTYNEQFF.

The chain combines TRBV4-1 with TRBJ1-2; D gene ambiguous. The CDR3 contains 16 residues. Germline values: CDR1 MGHRA, CDR2 YSYEKL. Trimming stripped 0 bases from V and 0 bases from J, with 11 bases between. CDR3 sequence reads: CASSQDEEISNYGYTF. CDR3 sequence (DNA): TGCGCCAGCAGCCAAGATGAGGAGATCTCTAACTATGGCTACACCTTC.

This clone came up once. The V call is TRBV5-4, the J call TRBJ1-4, with D possibly matching TRBD1 (5 bases). The CDR3 sequence is 15 residues long. V lost 4 bases to trimming and J lost 5 bases, with 15 bases between them. CDR1 is SGHNT, CDR2 YYREEE, per germline (reference sequence). The CDR3: CASSVPGPGNEKLFF. In nucleotides, the CDR3 is TGTGCCAGCAGCGTTCCGGGCCCAGGGAATGAAAAACTGTTTTTT.

Worth noting for this clone: The sample contains more than one DNA sequence encoding this CDR3. The chain has TRBV24-1 and TRBJ1-4; 7 bases match TRBD1. The germline V gene has CDR1 KGHDR and CDR2 SFDVKD. The V gene end was trimmed by 2 bases and the J gene end by 7 bases; junction bases not matched to a gene: 6. The CDR3 covers 15 residues. CDR3 region: CATSDSRGPGEKLFF. The CDR3 DNA is TGTGCCACCAGTGATTCAAGGGGGCCGGGTGAAAAACTGTTTTTT.

With respect to this clone: Here the CDR3 omits its conserved ending phenylalanine or tryptophan, so a read error is the likely source. No DNA is shown, since the ends of the CDR3 on it are uncertain; the CDR3 is the one TCRdb lists. The chain links TRBV10-2 to TRBJ1-5; the D call in the table, TRBD1, was not verified against the DNA. The germline V gene encodes CDR1 WSHSY and CDR2 SAAADI. Inclusive of both ends, the CDR3 amounts to 14 amino acids. This CDR3 reads CASFSPWSEGDGPR.

The V and J genes are TRBV10-3 and TRBJ1-2; TRBD1 might be the D (6 bases). This CDR3 contains 14 residues. The V and J ends lost 7 bases and 0 bases respectively, with 12 bases between them. CDR1 is ENHRY, CDR2 SYGVKD, per germline. CDR3 coding DNA: TGTGCCATCATCGGCGGGGGCCCTAACTATGGCTACACCTTC. It specifies CAIIGGGPNYGYTF.

The chain couples TRBV9 to TRBJ2-1; 9 positions match TRBD1. Germline V gene data show CDR1 as SGDLS and CDR2 as YYNGEE. The CDR3 covers 16 residues. With V trimmed by 0 bases and J by 7 bases, 8 bases remained unmatched. The CDR3 sequence is CASSVAWDRVGNEQFF. Written as DNA, the CDR3 is TGTGCCAGCAGCGTAGCGTGGGACAGGGTTGGGAATGAGCAGTTCTTC.

This clone has only one observation. This chain joins TRBV11-2 and TRBJ2-1; D uncertain. The CDR3 runs 15 residues. The germline V and J ends were trimmed by 4 bases and 3 bases, with 13 bases remaining between them. CDR1 SGHAT and CDR2 FQNNGV come from the germline V gene. The CDR3 reads CASSSPRVRYNEQFF. CDR3 sequence (DNA): TGTGCCAGCAGCTCCCCCCGGGTACGCTACAATGAGCAGTTCTTC.

A note on this clone: Additional DNA sequences in this sample encode the identical CDR3. The chain links TRBV7-9 to TRBJ2-7; the D is unclear. The CDR3 is 11 amino acids. The V gene's germline CDR1 is SEHNR and CDR2 FQNEAQ (reference sequence). V was clipped by 5 bases and J by 1 base, with 3 bases between them. CDR3 amino acids: CASSLSYEQYF. The CDR3 DNA sequence: TGTGCCAGCAGCCTTTCCTACGAGCAGTACTTC.

The chain recombines TRBV20-1 with TRBJ2-3; maybe TRBD1 (6 bases). The V gene lost 7 bases and the J gene lost 6 bases, with 11 bases spanning the gap. This CDR3 region has 11 residues. Germline loops: CDR1 DFQATT, CDR2 SNEGSKA (reference sequence). Here the CDR3 DNA reads TGCAGTGTCAGGGGTTTGGATACGCAGTATTTT. Translated, it gives CSVRGLDTQYF.

The chain employs TRBV2 and TRBJ1-1; D may be TRBD1 (5 bases). Deletions cut 10 bases from V and 1 base from J, with 13 bases between. There are 13 residues in the CDR3. Germline CDR1 and CDR2: SNHLY and FYNNEI. In DNA form, the CDR3 reads TGTGCCACGGGGCGGGAGGGGAACACTGAAGCTTTCTTT. Its translation is CATGREGNTEAFF.

The chain combines TRBV6-5 with TRBJ2-2; D possibly corresponds to TRBD2 (7 bases). The CDR3 extends over 15 amino acids. Germline CDR1 MNHEY, CDR2 SVGAGI. Between the trimmed V and J ends, which lost 2 bases and 6 bases, there was a span of 13 bases. CDR3 sequence reads: CASSYRGGPPGELFF. CDR3 in DNA: TGTGCCAGCAGTTACAGGGGGGGGCCCCCCGGGGAGCTGTTTTTT.

The V gene is TRBV5-1, the J gene TRBJ1-1; weak D call: TRBD1 (5 bases). CDR3 length: 14 residues. The V end lost 0 bases, the J end lost 5 bases, and 11 bases lay between the germline ends. Germline V CDR1 and CDR2: SGHRS, YFSETQ. CDR3 coding DNA: TGCGCCAGCAGCTTGGTTAGGGGATCTACTGAAGCTTTCTTT. Translation: CASSLVRGSTEAFF.

This chain uses TRBV5-6 with TRBJ2-7; 7 positions match TRBD1. Germline CDR1 SGHDT, CDR2 YYEEEE. The CDR3 covers 12 residues. V lost 4 bases and J lost 5; bases outside the gene matches: 3. In DNA, the CDR3 is TGTGCCAGCAGCGTACAGGGGAACGAGCAGTACGTC. Translation: CASSVQGNEQYV.

The chain combines TRBV19 with TRBJ1-2; 7 bases line up with TRBD1. With 5 bases clipped from V and 0 bases from J, the junction kept 9 bases outside the gene matches. Germline V gives CDR1 LNHDA, CDR2 SQIVND (reference sequence). This CDR3 contains 16 residues. The CDR3 reads CASSFYLGQTNYGYTF. In nucleotides, the CDR3 is TGTGCCAGTAGTTTCTACTTGGGACAGACTAACTATGGCTACACCTTC. Together with reference TRBV19 and TRBJ1-2, the CDR3 gives the full variable domain: DGGITQSPKYLFRKEGQNVTLSCEQNLNHDAMYWYRQDPGQGLRLIYYSQIVNDFQKGDIAEGYSVSREKKESFPLTVTSAQKNPTAFYLCASSFYLGQTNYGYTFGSGTRLTVV.

The rearrangement uses TRBV5-1 and TRBJ2-7; 8 nucleotides align to TRBD1. The junction had 7 bases not matched to a gene; V was cut back by 0 bases and J by 5 bases. The CDR3 is 15 amino acids. Germline V gene lookup returns CDR1 SGHRS and CDR2 YFSETQ. The CDR3 loop is CASSLEGQGSHEQYV. The CDR3, as DNA: TGCGCCAGCAGCTTGGAAGGACAGGGTTCCCACGAGCAGTACGTC.

J is TRBJ2-3 and V is TRBV5-6; TRBD1 agrees at 9 bases. J lost 2 bases, V lost 5 bases, and 12 bases had no gene match. The germline gives CDR1 SGHDT, CDR2 YYEEEE. The CDR3 extends over 17 amino acids. The CDR3 DNA follows: TGTGCCAGCAGGTTTGTAGACCGGGACAGGGTCACAGATACGCAGTATTTT. The encoded protein is CASRFVDRDRVTDTQYF.

The chain uses TRBV28 and TRBJ1-4; D might be TRBD1 (5 bases). The V end lost 4 bases, the J end lost 4 bases, and 13 bases lay between the germline ends. CDR3 size: 15 residues. Germline values: CDR1 MDHEN, CDR2 SYDVKM. The DNA for the CDR3 is TGTGCCAGCAGTTGGGGCCTAAGTGATAATGAAAAACTGTTTTTT. It yields the protein CASSWGLSDNEKLFF.

This chain joins TRBV5-1 and TRBJ2-2; 7 nucleotides align to TRBD1. From germline, CDR1 is SGHRS and CDR2 YFSETQ. V lost 3 bases, J lost 6 bases, and 8 bases stayed unmatched. The CDR3 sequence is 15 residues long. The CDR3 protein is CASSSGQAIAGELFF. The CDR3 DNA follows: TGCGCCAGCAGCTCCGGACAGGCAATCGCCGGGGAGCTGTTTTTT.

The chain recombines TRBV5-1 with TRBJ2-2, with a possible D match to TRBD1 (5 bases). Germline CDR1 SGHRS, CDR2 YFSETQ. V was trimmed by 4 bases and J by 0 bases, leaving 16 bases between them. CDR3 length: 17 residues. CDR3 residues: CASSPRPQGTNTGELFF. The CDR3 DNA follows: TGCGCCAGCAGCCCAAGGCCTCAGGGTACGAACACCGGGGAGCTGTTTTTT.